A single sample is the source of the 24 T cell receptor beta chains below, sequenced in a study of cytomegalovirus exposure and HLA in healthy donors. In the PCR, 60 Vbeta and 13 Jbeta primers were used. TCRdb's copy holds only in-frame clones and misses some; the assay was immunoSEQ multiplex PCR. The sample lists 200,000 or so clones, around 85% seen once, with more than 6% in the top ten. The sample taken for sequencing was PBMCs. The receptors stem from a man between 40 and 49 years old in good health and CMV-seropositive.

V usage is TRBV4-3 and J usage is TRBJ1-2; weak D call: TRBD1 (5 bases). CDR1 and CDR2 (germline): LGHNA, YSLEER. V was trimmed by 1 base and J by 7 bases, leaving 10 bases between them. This CDR3 has 13 residues. The CDR3 sequence: CASSQGQKGGYTF. CDR3 DNA: TGCGCCAGCAGCCAAGGACAGAAGGGTGGCTACACCTTC.

This chain links TRBV7-2 with TRBJ2-7; TRBD1 might be the D (7 bases). Germline loops: CDR1 SGHTA, CDR2 FQGNSA. The CDR3 loop spans 15 amino acids. The ends were cut back, 7 bases at V and 2 bases at J, with 18 bases in the middle. CDR3 DNA sequence: TGTGCCAGCACGAGAGGGGGGCAGGGGGCCTACGAGCAGTACTTC. Translating gives CASTRGGQGAYEQYF.

The chain combines TRBV11-3 with TRBJ2-5; D is unclear. V dropped 0 bases and J dropped 5 bases, with 4 bases sitting between them. The CDR3 length is 12 residues. The germline V gene has CDR1 SGHNT and CDR2 YENEEA. The DNA of the CDR3 is TGTGCCAGCAGCTTAGATGAGGAGACCCAGTACTTC. Translation gives CASSLDEETQYF. The full variable domain, its missing parts supplied by reference TRBV11-3 and TRBJ2-5, is EAGVVQSPRYKIIEKKQPVAFWCNPISGHNTLYWYLQNLGQGPELLIRYENEEAVDDSQLPKDRFSAERLKGVDSTLKIQPAELGDSAVYLCASSLDEETQYFGPGTRLLVL.

This clone was seen once. The chain carries TRBV6-5 and TRBJ2-7; no clear D. V was clipped by 5 bases and J by 5 bases, with 13 bases between them. CDR3 size: 13 residues. The germline CDR1 and CDR2 sequences are MNHEY and SVGAGI. CDR3 protein: CASSPAGPHEQYF. Here the CDR3 DNA reads TGTGCCAGCAGTCCTGCTGGGCCTCACGAGCAGTACTTC.

This clone turned up a few times. The CDR3 DNA sequence: TGCGCCAGCAGCCAAGGGTTTCGAGGTTACGAGCAGTACTTC. As protein: CASSQGFRGYEQYF. The V gene is TRBV4-3, the J gene TRBJ2-7; no definite D call. The CDR3 covers 14 residues. Looked up from germline, CDR1 is LGHNA and CDR2 is YSLEER. Trimming left V 1 base short and J 4 bases short, with 11 bases between.

The rearrangement uses TRBV21-1 and TRBJ2-7; whether TRBD2, the table's D call, matches the DNA was not checked. TRBV21-1 is given as a pseudogene. The CDR3 sequence is 23 residues long. CDR3 sequence: CASSQSREVRTSGGPTHSYEQYF. In DNA form, the CDR3 reads TGTGCCAGCAGCCAATCAAGGGAAGTACGGACTAGCGGGGGCCCCACGCACTCCTACGAGCAGTACTTC.

The chain carries TRBV5-1 and TRBJ2-3, with 8 bases identical to TRBD2. The CDR3 covers 15 residues. Per the germline V gene, CDR1 is SGHRS and CDR2 is YFSETQ. The V segment lost 0 bases and the J segment 5 bases; nucleotides outside the gene matches: 5. The chain's CDR3 is CASSLAGTRQDTQYF. CDR3 DNA: TGCGCCAGCAGCTTGGCCGGGACTAGGCAAGATACGCAGTATTTT.

V is TRBV29-1 and J is TRBJ1-1, with D uncertain. Germline CDR1 reads SQVTM; CDR2 reads ANQGSEA. Trimming shortened V by 6 bases and J by 4 bases, and 12 bases separated the two germline ends. This CDR3 comprises 12 residues. CDR3 sequence (DNA): TGCAGCGTGCCCCTTATCGGCACTGAAGCTTTCTTT. It yields the protein CSVPLIGTEAFF.

This clone occurred a few times. This sequence joins TRBV4-1 and TRBJ2-6; D might be TRBD1 (5 bases). Germline V gives CDR1 MGHRA, CDR2 YSYEKL. Trimming took off 9 bases at V and 3 bases at J, with 9 bases between the two ends. The CDR3 has 13 residues. The CDR3 spells CASSGIGANVLTF. The CDR3 DNA follows: TGCGCCAGTTCAGGGATTGGGGCCAACGTCCTGACTTTC.

This clone was detected a few times. The CDR3 sequence: CAWTRVGRYEQYF. The CDR3 DNA follows: TGTGCCTGGACCCGGGTGGGGCGGTACGAGCAGTACTTC. The chain combines TRBV30 with TRBJ2-7; a weak D match, TRBD1 (5 bases). Germline-derived CDR1 and CDR2 are GTSNPN and SVGIG (reference sequence). The V gene lost 4 bases and the J gene lost 4 bases, with 14 bases spanning the gap. This CDR3 spans 13 amino acids.

The V and J genes are TRBV19 and TRBJ2-1, with D possibly TRBD1 on 6 matching bases. The V gene's germline CDR1 is LNHDA and CDR2 SQIVND (reference sequence). Trimming took 5 bases from V and 5 from J, leaving 25 bases between them. The CDR3 has 18 amino acids. The CDR3, as DNA: TGTGCCAGTAGTCTAAGTGCAGGGGCTGGTCCCCGAAACAATGAGCAGTTCTTC. Protein sequence: CASSLSAGAGPRNNEQFF.

This sequence joins TRBV5-4 and TRBJ1-2; the match to TRBD1 covers 9 bases. V lost 4 bases to trimming and J lost 5 bases; unmatched junction nucleotides: 3. The CDR3 is 13 amino acids. Germline assignment: CDR1 SGHNT and CDR2 YYREEE (reference sequence). The CDR3: CASSQGQGYGYTF. Written as DNA, the CDR3 is TGTGCCAGCAGCCAGGGACAGGGATATGGCTACACCTTC.

The chain is built from TRBV13 and TRBJ2-3; perhaps TRBD2 as D (7 bases). The V end lost 5 bases, the J end lost 4 bases, and 19 bases lay between the germline ends. CDR3 size: 16 residues. Germline V gene lookup returns CDR1 PRHDT and CDR2 FYEKMQ (reference sequence). The CDR3 DNA reads TGTGCCAGCAGCCCACCTGGGGGGGGGCCGGCAGATACGCAGTATTTT. Translating it yields CASSPPGGGPADTQYF.

The chain employs TRBV27 and TRBJ2-5; tentatively, D is TRBD2 (6 bases). This CDR3 spans 13 amino acids. Germline CDR1 is MNHEY and CDR2 is SMNVEV (reference sequence). Trimming cost V 5 bases and J 5 bases, with 12 bases left between them. In DNA, the CDR3 is TGTGCCAGCAGTCCCCTTGGGGGGGAGACCCAGTACTTC. It translates to CASSPLGGETQYF.

The chain combines TRBV18 with TRBJ2-3; possible D gene TRBD2, 6 bases. The CDR3 spans 13 residues. V was trimmed by 5 bases and J by 14 bases, leaving 20 bases between them. Germline V gene lookup returns CDR1 KGHSH and CDR2 LQKENI. This chain's CDR3 is CASSSPWTTLPYF. The CDR3 nucleotides read TGTGCCAGCTCATCTCCTTGGACTACACTCCCGTATTTT.

V and J are TRBV19 and TRBJ1-2, with 8 bases that match TRBD1. The V segment lost 6 bases and the J segment 5 bases; nucleotides outside the gene matches: 11. Germline V gene data show CDR1 as LNHDA and CDR2 as SQIVND (reference sequence). The CDR3 has 15 residues. The CDR3 region is CASRGDRNRGYGYTF. The CDR3 nucleotides are TGTGCCAGTAGAGGTGACCGAAACAGGGGGTATGGCTACACCTTC.

The chain links TRBV7-2 to TRBJ2-3, with 11 bases matching TRBD1. The V gene end was trimmed by 5 bases and the J gene end by 3 bases; junction bases not matched to a gene: 1. The germline V gene encodes CDR1 SGHTA and CDR2 FQGNSA. CDR3 size: 14 residues. CDR3 in DNA: TGTGCCAGCAGCAGGGACAGGGGGACAGATACGCAGTATTTT. Protein sequence: CASSRDRGTDTQYF.

This clone was detected a few times. The same CDR3 arises from other DNA sequences in this sample as well. The rearrangement links TRBV7-3 to TRBJ1-2; D might be TRBD1 (6 bases). Trimming took off 5 bases at V and 2 bases at J, with 12 bases between the two ends. This CDR3 comprises 14 residues. The germline V gene encodes CDR1 SGHTA and CDR2 FQGTGA. The CDR3 DNA sequence: TGTGCCAGCAGCCGGGGACAAGGCAACTATGGCTACACCTTC. It yields the protein CASSRGQGNYGYTF.

The chain employs TRBV29-1 and TRBJ1-1; a possible D gene is TRBD1 (6 bases). Germline assignment: CDR1 SQVTM and CDR2 ANQGSEA. The CDR3 runs 12 residues. The V end lost 4 bases, the J end lost 7 bases, and 13 bases lay between the germline ends. The CDR3 coding sequence is TGCAGCGTTGTAGGGAGGGGGGATGAAGCTTTCTTT. Encoded protein: CSVVGRGDEAFF.

The chain recombines TRBV29-1 with TRBJ2-2; 7 nucleotides agree with TRBD1. The CDR3 covers 13 residues. V lost 3 bases to trimming and J lost 4 bases; unmatched junction nucleotides: 2. The germline V gene has CDR1 SQVTM and CDR2 ANQGSEA. The DNA for the CDR3 is TGCAGCGTTGAGGCAGGGGGCACCGGGGAGCTGTTTTTT. The encoded protein is CSVEAGGTGELFF.

About this clone: This sample includes further DNA sequences coding for the same CDR3. The chain has TRBV7-9 and TRBJ2-5, with D hard to call. Germline-derived CDR1 and CDR2 are SEHNR and FQNEAQ (reference sequence). The CDR3 is 12 amino acids. Deletions cut 2 bases from V and 4 bases from J, with 5 bases between. The CDR3 reads CASSLFGETQYF. DNA for the CDR3: TGTGCCAGCAGCTTATTCGGAGAGACCCAGTACTTC.

The V gene is TRBV10-1, the J gene TRBJ2-4; D unresolved. The V gene lost 5 bases and the J gene lost 0 bases, with 8 bases spanning the gap. The CDR3 runs to 14 residues. Per the germline V gene, CDR1 is WNHNN and CDR2 is SYGVQD (reference sequence). This chain's CDR3 is CASSLQLAKNIQYF. CDR3 sequence (DNA): TGCGCCAGCAGTCTACAGTTAGCCAAAAACATTCAGTACTTC.

The chain has TRBV28 and TRBJ2-7; TRBD1 matches 7 bases. The germline CDR1 and CDR2 sequences are MDHEN and SYDVKM. The trim removed 5 bases at V and 3 bases at J, leaving 7 bases unmatched. This CDR3 comprises 14 residues. The CDR3 is CASSPWDSDYEQYF. The CDR3, as DNA: TGTGCCAGCAGTCCCTGGGACAGTGACTACGAGCAGTACTTC.

DNA of the CDR3: TGTGCCAGCAGCCCGTTACAGCCGAGCACTGAAGCTTTCTTT. Its translation is CASSPLQPSTEAFF. This chain joins TRBV5-6 and TRBJ1-1; D unresolved. The CDR3 sequence is 14 residues long. V was shortened by 4 bases and J by 4 bases, with 14 bases between the two germline ends. From germline, CDR1 is SGHDT and CDR2 YYEEEE.